Here is one TCR beta chain with its context. The source of the sample is a study of cytomegalovirus exposure and HLA in healthy donors. Looked up from germline, CDR1 is SGDLS and CDR2 is YYNGEE. The CDR3 loop spans 14 amino acids. V dropped 4 bases and J dropped 2 bases, with 12 bases sitting between them. Researchers ran the PCR with 60 Vbeta and 13 Jbeta primers. Produced via immunoSEQ multiplex PCR; TCRdb's table is partial and in-frame only. This table holds about 31,000 clones, about 86% found once. The chain carries TRBV9 and TRBJ2-5; TRBD1 is a possible D gene (6 bases). The clonotype was recovered from a boy between 10 and 17 years old in good health and CMV-seronegative. Source material: PBMCs. CDR3 sequence (DNA): TGTGCCAGCAGCCCGGACAGTGGACAAGAGACCCAGTACTTC. Its translation: CASSPDSGQETQYF. Full variable domain (outside the CDR3, taken from reference TRBV9 and TRBJ2-5): DSGVTQTPKHLITATGQRVTLRCSPRSGDLSVYWYQQSLDQGLQFLIQYYNGEERAKGNILERFSAQQFPDLHSELNLSSLELGDSALYFCASSPDSGQETQYFGPGTRLLVL.